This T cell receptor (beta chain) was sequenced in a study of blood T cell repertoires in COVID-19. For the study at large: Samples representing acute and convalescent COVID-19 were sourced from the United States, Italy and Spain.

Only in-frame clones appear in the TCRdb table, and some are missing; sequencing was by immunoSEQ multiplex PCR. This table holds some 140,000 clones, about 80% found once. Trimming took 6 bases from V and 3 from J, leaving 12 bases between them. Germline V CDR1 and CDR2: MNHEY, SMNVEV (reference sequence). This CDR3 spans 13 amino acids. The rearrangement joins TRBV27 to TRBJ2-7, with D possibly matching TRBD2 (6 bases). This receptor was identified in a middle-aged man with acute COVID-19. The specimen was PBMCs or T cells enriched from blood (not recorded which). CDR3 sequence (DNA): TGTGCCAGCAGGGCTAGCGCGGTCTACGAGCAGTACTTC. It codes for CASRASAVYEQYF.